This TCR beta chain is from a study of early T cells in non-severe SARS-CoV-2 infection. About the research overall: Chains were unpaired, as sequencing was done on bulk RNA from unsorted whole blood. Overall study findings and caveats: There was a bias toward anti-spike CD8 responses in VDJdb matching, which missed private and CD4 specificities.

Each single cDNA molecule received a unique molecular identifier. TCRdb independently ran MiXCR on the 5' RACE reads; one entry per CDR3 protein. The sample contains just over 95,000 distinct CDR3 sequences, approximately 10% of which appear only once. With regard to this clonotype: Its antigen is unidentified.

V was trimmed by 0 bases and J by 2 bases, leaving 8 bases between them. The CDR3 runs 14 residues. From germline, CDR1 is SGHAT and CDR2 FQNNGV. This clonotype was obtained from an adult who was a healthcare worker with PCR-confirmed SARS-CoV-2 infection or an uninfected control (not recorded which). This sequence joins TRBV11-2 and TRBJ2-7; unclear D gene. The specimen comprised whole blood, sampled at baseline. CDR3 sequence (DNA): TGTGCCAGCAGCTTAGAGATCGACACCTACGAGCAGTACTTC. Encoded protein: CASSLEIDTYEQYF.